Below, 25 T cell receptor beta chains from the same sample are listed, as sequenced in a study of shared clonotypes between healthy human individuals. Libraries were prepared by immunoSEQ multiplex PCR; TCRdb keeps only in-frame clonotypes and omits some of them. In the table there are 2 million to 2.5 million clones, approximately 96% of which are singletons. Sequencing was carried out using naive CD4+ T cells sorted from blood. Subset indicated: CD45RA+ positively selected. These TCRs come from a man aged 18 to 30 in good health.

The chain employs TRBV4-3 and TRBJ2-3; a possible D gene is TRBD2 (5 bases). The CDR3 spans 13 residues. Germline V CDR1 and CDR2: LGHNA, YSLEER. V lost 4 bases and J lost 6, with 11 bases in between. CDR3 in DNA: TGCGCCAGCAGCCGAGCGGTCCCGGATACGCAGTATTTT. Translated: CASSRAVPDTQYF.

The rearrangement links TRBV10-3 to TRBJ2-7; D might be TRBD1 (6 bases). The CDR3 sequence is 14 residues long. Germline assignment: CDR1 ENHRY and CDR2 SYGVKD. V shed 7 bases and J shed 4 bases, with 17 bases lying between them. The CDR3 protein is CAITGTSSSYEQYF. CDR3 in DNA: TGTGCCATCACTGGGACATCATCAAGTTACGAGCAGTACTTC.

V is TRBV5-1 and J is TRBJ2-3; no reliable D call. The CDR3 loop spans 11 amino acids. V was shortened by 3 bases and J by 2 bases, with 1 base between the two germline ends. Germline V lookup: CDR1 SGHRS, CDR2 YFSETQ. The CDR3 region is CASSYTDTQYF. The CDR3 region has the DNA TGCGCCAGCAGCTACACAGATACGCAGTATTTT.

The chain carries TRBV5-1 and TRBJ1-2, with 12 nucleotides matching TRBD1. CDR1 and CDR2 from the germline V gene are SGHRS and YFSETQ. The CDR3 runs to 15 residues. Trimming cost V 0 bases and J 10 bases; bases outside gene matches: 7. The CDR3, as DNA: TGCGCCAGCAGCTTGGAGGGACAGGGGGCGGGATCCTACACCTTC. Translation gives CASSLEGQGAGSYTF. The full variable domain, with the rest looked up from reference TRBV5-1 and TRBJ1-2, is KAGVTQTPRYLIKTRGQQVTLSCSPISGHRSVSWYQQTPGQGLQFLFEYFSETQRNKGNFPGRFSGRQFSNSRSEMNVSTLELGDSALYLCASSLEGQGAGSYTFGSGTRLTVV.

V and J are TRBV27 and TRBJ2-7; no definite D call. In germline, CDR1 is MNHEY, CDR2 SMNVEV (reference sequence). This CDR3 has 13 amino acids. Trimming cost V 0 bases and J 6 bases, with 9 bases left between them. The chain's CDR3 is CASSLSLFGEQYF. The CDR3 coding sequence is TGTGCCAGCAGTTTATCCCTATTTGGCGAGCAGTACTTC.

In this sample, this clone turned up once. The same CDR3 also results from other DNA sequences found in this sample. The V and J genes are TRBV6-5 and TRBJ2-7; 10 bases fit TRBD1. The germline V gene has CDR1 MNHEY and CDR2 SVGAGI. The length of the CDR3 is 15 residues. Trimming removed 2 bases from V and 4 bases from J; junction bases left unmatched: 5. Written as DNA, the CDR3 is TGTGCCAGCAGTTACCGGGACAGGGGCCGGTACGAGCAGTACTTC. Its protein product is CASSYRDRGRYEQYF.

The chain joins TRBV6-5 to TRBJ1-2; the match to TRBD1 covers 7 bases. Germline assignment: CDR1 MNHEY and CDR2 SVGAGI. The junction had 2 bases not matched to a gene; V was cut back by 5 bases and J by 2 bases. The CDR3 length is 13 residues. The CDR3 region is CASSARGNYGYTF. The DNA of the CDR3 is TGTGCCAGCAGTGCCAGGGGGAACTATGGCTACACCTTC.

The chain is built from TRBV5-1 and TRBJ2-5; either TRBD1 or TRBD2 may supply D (5 bases each). Germline V gene lookup returns CDR1 SGHRS and CDR2 YFSETQ. The CDR3 totals 15 residues. Between the trimmed V and J ends, which lost 0 bases and 5 bases, there was a span of 14 bases. In DNA form, the CDR3 reads TGCGCCAGCAGCTTGGGCCAGGGTAGAGGGGAGACCCAGTACTTC. Amino acids: CASSLGQGRGETQYF.

The chain joins TRBV6-6 to TRBJ2-1; 9 bases align to TRBD2. Per germline, CDR1 MNHNY and CDR2 SVGAGI (reference sequence). The CDR3 contains 16 residues. After removal of 8 bases from V and 5 bases from J, the junction contained 13 bases not matched to a gene. The DNA of the CDR3 is TGTGCCAGCTCCCCCCCAAGAGCGGGGGGACACAATGAGCAGTTCTTC. Protein: CASSPPRAGGHNEQFF.

This clone has only one observation. The chain is built from TRBV29-1 and TRBJ2-5, with 8 bases aligning to TRBD1. Germline V CDR1 and CDR2: SQVTM, ANQGSEA. This CDR3 is 15 amino acids long. The trim removed 2 bases at V and 4 bases at J, leaving 9 bases unmatched. In DNA form, the CDR3 reads TGCAGCGTTGAACGGCTAGCAGGGGGCGGAGAGACCCAGTACTTC. Translated: CSVERLAGGGETQYF.

The chain employs TRBV30 and TRBJ1-3; D is ambiguous. Germline-derived CDR1 and CDR2 are GTSNPN and SVGIG (reference sequence). Deletions cut 3 bases from V and 9 bases from J, with 15 bases between. This CDR3 spans 13 amino acids. The CDR3 DNA reads as TGTGCCTGGAGGACGACTGGGCTGGGCACCATATATTTT. Translation: CAWRTTGLGTIYF.

This clone has just one count. The V and J genes are TRBV10-3 and TRBJ2-1; 10 bases agree with TRBD2. The germline V gene has CDR1 ENHRY and CDR2 SYGVKD. With 3 bases clipped from V and 8 bases from J, the junction kept 10 bases outside the gene matches. The CDR3 sequence is 16 residues long. Written as DNA, the CDR3 is TGTGCCATCAGTGACTTTCTAGCGGGAGTTATGGATGAGCAGTTCTTC. Its protein is CAISDFLAGVMDEQFF.

J is TRBJ2-7 and V is TRBV7-9; D is unresolved. V dropped 3 bases and J dropped 4 bases, with 7 bases sitting between them. CDR1 and CDR2 from the germline V gene are SEHNR and FQNEAQ (reference sequence). CDR3 size: 12 residues. CDR3 sequence (DNA): TGTGCCAGCAGCTTCGGCAGATACGAGCAGTACTTC. This encodes CASSFGRYEQYF.

V usage is TRBV7-9 and J usage is TRBJ2-3; TRBD2 agrees at 8 bases. Germline-derived CDR1 and CDR2 are SEHNR and FQNEAQ (reference sequence). Trimming at V came to 3 bases and at J to 5 bases, leaving 4 bases not matched to a gene. This CDR3 region has 14 residues. CDR3: CASSLTGGVDTQYF. CDR3 nucleotide sequence: TGTGCCAGCAGCTTGACCGGGGGGGTAGATACGCAGTATTTT.

This clone was observed a single time. V and J are TRBV18 and TRBJ1-1, with a weak D call TRBD1 (5 bases). V gave up 2 bases and J gave up 1 base, with 14 bases separating them. The V gene's germline CDR1 is KGHSH and CDR2 LQKENI. The CDR3 length is 16 residues. The CDR3 bases are TGTGCCAGCTCACCAAAAGCCGGGACTGGGAACACTGAAGCTTTCTTT. Translating it yields CASSPKAGTGNTEAFF.

The V and J genes are TRBV10-3 and TRBJ2-7, with D possibly matching TRBD1 (6 bases). Looked up from germline, CDR1 is ENHRY and CDR2 is SYGVKD. The CDR3 runs to 12 residues. Trimming removed 10 bases at V and 3 bases at J, with 13 bases between. The CDR3 DNA sequence: TGTGCCAACGGACAGCATTACTACGAGCAGTACTTC. Its translation: CANGQHYYEQYF.

The CDR3 DNA sequence: TGTGCCAGCAGCTTAGGTCTGGGAGACGAGACCCAGTACTTC. Translation gives CASSLGLGDETQYF. The genes are TRBV7-2 and TRBJ2-5; D possibly corresponds to TRBD2 (5 bases). V was pared by 1 base and J by 5 bases, with 11 bases between. Per the germline V gene, CDR1 is SGHTA and CDR2 is FQGNSA. The CDR3 totals 14 residues.

V gene TRBV7-6 combines with J gene TRBJ1-6; D not resolved. Germline loops: CDR1 SGHVS, CDR2 FNYEAQ. The CDR3 covers 15 residues. Trimming cost V 5 bases and J 7 bases, with 15 bases left between them. CDR3 in amino acids: CASSPQTGGNSPLHF. The CDR3 coding sequence is TGTGCCAGCAGCCCCCAGACCGGTGGGAATTCACCCCTCCACTTT. Full variable domain (rest looked up from reference TRBV7-6 and TRBJ1-6): GAGVSQSPRYKVTKRGQDVALRCDPISGHVSLYWYRQALGQGPEFLTYFNYEAQQDKSGLPNDRFSAERPEGSISTLTIQRTEQRDSAMYRCASSPQTGGNSPLHFGNGTRLTVT.

The J gene is TRBJ2-7, the V gene TRBV11-2; D might be TRBD1 (5 bases). V lost 0 bases, J lost 5 bases, and 11 bases lay in between. CDR1 and CDR2 from the germline V gene are SGHAT and FQNNGV. The CDR3 totals 14 residues. The CDR3 coding sequence is TGTGCCAGCAGCTTAGACAGGGCGAGGAACGAGCAGTACTTC. Translated, it gives CASSLDRARNEQYF.

The genes are TRBV28 and TRBJ1-2; D is perhaps TRBD1 (6 bases). CDR1 is MDHEN and CDR2 is SYDVKM in the germline V gene. CDR3 size: 15 residues. Trimming stripped 2 bases from V and 4 bases from J, with 14 bases between. CDR3 DNA sequence: TGTGCCAGCAGTTTAACAGGGTCCGTCGTCTATGGCTACACCTTC. Translation: CASSLTGSVVYGYTF.

Remarks on this clone: The same CDR3 also results from other DNA sequences found in this sample. The chain combines TRBV6-5 with TRBJ2-2; D possibly matches TRBD1 or TRBD2 (5 bases each). V was trimmed by 4 bases and J by 7 bases, leaving 7 bases between them. Looked up from germline, CDR1 is MNHEY and CDR2 is SVGAGI. The CDR3 has 12 residues. This chain's CDR3 is CASSSGSGELFF. The CDR3, as DNA: TGTGCCAGCAGTTCAGGGAGCGGGGAGCTGTTTTTT.

This chain connects TRBV5-1 to TRBJ1-1; 8 bases fit TRBD1. Germline V CDR1 and CDR2: SGHRS, YFSETQ. This CDR3 comprises 14 residues. Trimming cost V 0 bases and J 6 bases; bases outside gene matches: 4. The CDR3 here is CASSLEQGVAEAFF. The CDR3 DNA reads as TGCGCCAGCAGCTTGGAACAGGGGGTCGCTGAAGCTTTCTTT.

The rearrangement uses TRBV5-4 and TRBJ2-4; 12 nucleotides align to TRBD2. Germline V lookup: CDR1 SGHNT, CDR2 YYREEE (reference sequence). Unmatched junction bases numbered 10, after V lost 4 bases and J lost 2 bases. The CDR3 has 18 residues. CDR3 nucleotides: TGTGCCAGCAGCCTCGGACTAGCGGGACAGGAAACCAAAAACATTCAGTACTTC. Its translation: CASSLGLAGQETKNIQYF.

This clone was seen only once. This chain links TRBV7-2 with TRBJ1-1, with TRBD1 matching over 7 bases. Trimming took 2 bases from V and 1 from J; bases not matched to a gene: 13. The CDR3 is made up of 18 amino acids. Germline-derived CDR1 and CDR2 are SGHTA and FQGNSA. CDR3: CASSLLGQASGSNTEAFF. CDR3 nucleotides: TGTGCCAGCAGCTTACTCGGACAGGCTTCGGGCTCGAACACTGAAGCTTTCTTT. The whole variable domain, filled in from reference TRBV7-2 and TRBJ1-1, reads GAGVSQSPSNKVTEKGKDVELRCDPISGHTALYWYRQSLGQGLEFLIYFQGNSAPDKSGLPSDRFSAERTGGSVSTLTIQRTQQEDSAVYLCASSLLGQASGSNTEAFFGQGTRLTVV.

V and J are TRBV6-1 and TRBJ2-1; 9 nucleotides match TRBD2. Germline V gene lookup returns CDR1 MNHNS and CDR2 SASEGT. This CDR3 has 14 residues. The CDR3 here is CASGIAGVYNEQFF. The CDR3 DNA follows: TGTGCTTCCGGGATAGCGGGGGTCTACAATGAGCAGTTCTTC.